This T cell receptor beta chain comes out of a study of CD8 T cells in ankylosing spondylitis. About this clonotype itself: Its specificity is not known.

By quantitative 5'-RACE with molecular barcodes, the TCR beta libraries were made. TCRdb used MiXCR to reprocess the 5' RACE reads, holding one entry per CDR3 protein. The sample lists around 25,000 distinct CDR3 sequences, under 3% seen once, with approximately 7.6% in the top ten. Whole-study findings and limits: Enrichment of disease-linked clones was reportedly significant in matched ankylosing spondylitis synovial fluid. It appeared that ankylosing spondylitis blood was characterized by a TCR beta motif of eight highly homologous variants. In reactive arthritis synovial fluid and blood, some motif variants had been reported before.

There are 13 residues in the CDR3. Germline assignment: CDR1 SGDLS and CDR2 YYNGEE. Between the trimmed V and J ends, which lost 2 bases and 6 bases, there was a span of 8 bases. The V and J genes are TRBV9 and TRBJ2-2; the D call may be TRBD1 or TRBD2 (6 bases each). The sequencing input was blood, either unsorted or a sorted T cell fraction (not recorded which). This sequence originates from a female donor with ankylosing spondylitis or in good health (not recorded which). The CDR3 region has the DNA TGTGCCAGCAGCGTTAGGGGGGCCGGGGAGCTGTTTTTT. Protein product: CASSVRGAGELFF.